The 25 T cell receptor beta chains reported below all come from one sample, sequenced in a study of blood T cell repertoires in COVID-19. Sequenced by immunoSEQ multiplex PCR; TCRdb stores in-frame clones only, minus some. The table includes over 200,000 clones, about 90% detected once. Input material: PBMCs or T cells enriched from blood (not recorded which). The source is a woman in her twenties or thirties with acute COVID-19.

The CDR3 nucleotides are TGTGCCACCAGTGATCCCCTCGGGACTAGCGGGGAAGAGACCCAGTACTTC. Translating gives CATSDPLGTSGEETQYF. The chain is built from TRBV24-1 and TRBJ2-5; 13 nucleotides align to TRBD2. The germline V gene encodes CDR1 KGHDR and CDR2 SFDVKD. With 3 bases clipped from V and 3 bases from J, the junction kept 6 bases outside the gene matches. CDR3 length equals 17 residues.

The chain links TRBV27 to TRBJ2-1, with 11 positions matching TRBD2. J was trimmed by 7 bases and V by 3 bases; bases with no gene match: 8. This CDR3 has 16 amino acids. Per the germline V gene, CDR1 is MNHEY and CDR2 is SMNVEV (reference sequence). This CDR3 is CASSFLSGGARNEQFF. Here the CDR3 DNA reads TGTGCCAGCAGTTTTCTTAGCGGGGGGGCCCGGAATGAGCAGTTCTTC.

This clone was seen more than once but under ten times. This chain uses TRBV5-4 with TRBJ1-2; D gene ambiguous. V lost 2 bases to trimming and J lost 8 bases, with 13 bases between them. Germline V gene sequence: CDR1 SGHNT, CDR2 YYREEE (reference sequence). CDR3 length: 13 residues. CDR3 region: CASSFSLIGGYTF. The CDR3 DNA follows: TGTGCCAGCAGCTTTTCCTTGATCGGGGGCTACACCTTC.

The V call is TRBV13, the J call TRBJ1-2; 7 bases match TRBD1. Germline CDR1 reads PRHDT; CDR2 reads FYEKMQ (reference sequence). The CDR3 covers 12 residues. J was trimmed by 5 bases and V by 6 bases; bases with no gene match: 3. CDR3 sequence: CASRLQGYGYTF. The CDR3, as DNA: TGTGCCAGCAGGTTACAGGGGTATGGCTACACCTTC.

J is TRBJ1-4 and V is TRBV7-9, with D maybe TRBD1 (5 bases). Per the germline V gene, CDR1 is SEHNR and CDR2 is FQNEAQ (reference sequence). Trimming left V 1 base short and J 7 bases short, with 13 bases between. The CDR3 sequence is 15 residues long. CDR3 sequence: CASSLGGGSGEKLFF. DNA of the CDR3: TGTGCCAGCAGCTTAGGCGGGGGTAGCGGTGAAAAACTGTTTTTT.

V is TRBV2 and J is TRBJ1-3; tentative D call: TRBD1 (5 bases). This CDR3 is built from 15 residues. Germline CDR1 is SNHLY and CDR2 is FYNNEI. V was pared by 2 bases and J by 0 bases, with 8 bases between. This chain's CDR3 is CASSEWGYSGNTIYF. The CDR3, as DNA: TGTGCCAGCAGTGAATGGGGCTACTCTGGAAACACCATATATTTT.

J is TRBJ2-7 and V is TRBV28, with 10 nucleotides matching TRBD1. This CDR3 is built from 14 residues. Losses at the gene ends were 8 bases for V and 2 bases for J; bases not matched to a gene: 6. Germline loops: CDR1 MDHEN, CDR2 SYDVKM. In DNA, the CDR3 is TGTGCCAGCTTGTTGGGACAGGGGCCCTACGAGCAGTACTTC. It codes for CASLLGQGPYEQYF.

This clone was seen at least ten times. V gene TRBV11-2 combines with J gene TRBJ2-7; no definite D call. CDR1 is SGHAT and CDR2 is FQNNGV in the germline V gene. This CDR3 comprises 12 residues. V lost 0 bases, J lost 6 bases, and 6 bases lay in between. CDR3 residues: CASSLEWSEQYF. CDR3 nucleotides: TGTGCCAGCAGCTTAGAATGGAGCGAGCAGTACTTC.

The V gene is TRBV27, the J gene TRBJ1-5; 7 nucleotides agree with TRBD1. The CDR3 is 17 residues long. J lost 0 bases, V lost 4 bases, and 9 bases had no gene match. Germline-derived CDR1 and CDR2 are MNHEY and SMNVEV (reference sequence). The CDR3 here is CASSSTGKSYSNQPQHF. DNA of the CDR3: TGTGCCAGCAGTTCGACAGGGAAGAGCTATAGCAATCAGCCCCAGCATTTT.

This rearrangement joins TRBV19 to TRBJ1-2; D call uncertain. Per the germline V gene, CDR1 is LNHDA and CDR2 is SQIVND (reference sequence). V dropped 4 bases and J dropped 7 bases, with 19 bases sitting between them. The CDR3 totals 15 residues. The chain's CDR3 is CASSTGTTVGFGYTF. CDR3 DNA sequence: TGTGCCAGTAGTACCGGTACAACGGTGGGCTTTGGCTACACCTTC.

The chain links TRBV6-5 to TRBJ1-2; D ambiguous. Germline CDR1 and CDR2: MNHEY and SVGAGI. Trimming took off 8 bases at V and 3 bases at J, with 16 bases between the two ends. The CDR3 spans 14 residues. The CDR3 here is CASRRLGKYYGYTF. As DNA, the CDR3 is TGTGCCAGCCGTCGCCTCGGGAAATACTATGGCTACACCTTC.

This clone was detected only a few times. V and J are TRBV19 and TRBJ1-1, with 10 nucleotides matching TRBD1. The CDR3 totals 16 residues. Losses at the gene ends were 6 bases for V and 3 bases for J; bases not matched to a gene: 10. Germline V gene data show CDR1 as LNHDA and CDR2 as SQIVND (reference sequence). CDR3 loop: CASSPSPGQGYTEAFF. In DNA form, the CDR3 reads TGTGCCAGTAGCCCCTCGCCGGGACAGGGGTACACTGAAGCTTTCTTT. Complete variable domain (other parts from reference TRBV19 and TRBJ1-1): DGGITQSPKYLFRKEGQNVTLSCEQNLNHDAMYWYRQDPGQGLRLIYYSQIVNDFQKGDIAEGYSVSREKKESFPLTVTSAQKNPTAFYLCASSPSPGQGYTEAFFGQGTRLTVV.

The chain combines TRBV5-6 with TRBJ1-5; TRBD1 aligns across 10 bases. This CDR3 spans 16 amino acids. The V gene end was trimmed by 4 bases and the J gene end by 5 bases; junction bases not matched to a gene: 9. Germline values: CDR1 SGHDT, CDR2 YYEEEE. The CDR3 DNA is TGTGCCAGCAGCGCCTTCGACAGGGGGCGCGATCAGCCCCAGCATTTT. As protein: CASSAFDRGRDQPQHF.

This chain uses TRBV5-1 with TRBJ1-6; TRBD1 aligns across 7 bases. The CDR3 totals 16 residues. Germline CDR1 and CDR2: SGHRS and YFSETQ. Trimming cost V 4 bases and J 4 bases; bases outside gene matches: 8. The CDR3: CASSNRDSSYNSPLHF. CDR3 nucleotides: TGCGCCAGCAGCAACCGGGACAGCTCATATAATTCACCCCTCCACTTT.

The chain combines TRBV6-2 or TRBV6-3 with TRBJ2-1; perhaps TRBD2 as D (10 bases). The CDR3 has 21 residues. Germline V gene sequence: CDR1 MNHEY, CDR2 SVGEGT. Trimming left V 0 bases short and J 7 bases short, with 31 bases between. The CDR3 loop is CASSYSTGVSGGTGRYNEQFF. CDR3 nucleotide sequence: TGTGCCAGCAGTTACTCGACGGGTGTTAGCGGGGGGACAGGGCGATATAATGAGCAGTTCTTC.

The chain links TRBV6-5 to TRBJ2-7; a possible D gene is TRBD1 (5 bases). CDR3 length: 15 amino acids. Trimming stripped 0 bases from V and 5 bases from J, with 14 bases between. The germline CDR1 and CDR2 sequences are MNHEY and SVGAGI. The CDR3 here is CASSYSIQGANEQYF. DNA for the CDR3: TGTGCCAGCAGTTACTCGATCCAGGGTGCAAACGAGCAGTACTTC.

In DNA form, the CDR3 reads TGCGCCAGCAGCCAAGATGGGGCGGGGGGGGCAAGTTCACCCCTCCACTTT. It yields the protein CASSQDGAGGASSPLHF. J is TRBJ1-6 and V is TRBV4-1; weak D call: TRBD1 (6 bases). Per germline, CDR1 MGHRA and CDR2 YSYEKL. Trimming stripped 0 bases from V and 9 bases from J, with 18 bases between. The CDR3 has 17 residues.

The J gene is TRBJ2-5, the V gene TRBV6-4; 7 bases are a match to TRBD1. The CDR3 extends over 17 amino acids. CDR1 and CDR2 (germline): MRHNA, SNTAGT. V lost 11 bases and J lost 2; bases outside the gene matches: 20. The CDR3 DNA sequence: TGTGCCGTCACGTTCGGCGGTGGGGGACAGTCACAAGAGACCCAGTACTTC. Its translation: CAVTFGGGGQSQETQYF.

The J gene is TRBJ2-3, the V gene TRBV21-1; the D segment call TRBD1 is taken from the table without a DNA check. TRBV21-1 counts as a pseudogene. This CDR3 region has 20 residues. CDR3 sequence (DNA): TGTGCCAGCAGCCCTATAGGGGGCCATAGAGAACTGAATGCCCCAGATACGCAGTATTTT. This sequence encodes CASSPIGGHRELNAPDTQYF.

J is TRBJ2-3 and V is TRBV14; D remains ambiguous. The germline CDR1 and CDR2 sequences are SGHDN and FVKESK. Trimming cost V 4 bases and J 2 bases, with 7 bases left between them. The CDR3 length is 13 residues. The CDR3: CASSPLSTDTQYF. In DNA, the CDR3 is TGTGCCAGCAGCCCTCTCTCCACAGATACGCAGTATTTT.

This clone showed up just a few times. The gene calls are TRBV7-9 and TRBJ2-7; perhaps TRBD1 as D (5 bases). Looked up from germline, CDR1 is SEHNR and CDR2 is FQNEAQ (reference sequence). Trimming cost V 5 bases and J 2 bases, with 10 bases left between them. This CDR3 spans 13 amino acids. CDR3 nucleotide sequence: TGTGCCAGCAGCCCAAGGGGAACCTACGAGCAGTACTTC. Amino acid sequence: CASSPRGTYEQYF.

V and J are TRBV5-6 and TRBJ1-2; 10 positions agree with TRBD1. The germline V gene encodes CDR1 SGHDT and CDR2 YYEEEE. J was trimmed by 5 bases and V by 3 bases; bases with no gene match: 1. The CDR3 totals 13 residues. The CDR3 DNA reads TGTGCCAGCAGCTCGGACAGGGGGTATGGCTACACCTTC. Encoded protein: CASSSDRGYGYTF.

The rearrangement links TRBV4-1 to TRBJ1-1; no definite D call. Germline V gene lookup returns CDR1 MGHRA and CDR2 YSYEKL. There are 14 residues in the CDR3. V was pared by 1 base and J by 1 base, with 7 bases between. The CDR3 coding sequence is TGCGCCAGCAGCCAAGTAAGCGGGAACACTGAAGCTTTCTTT. Translating it yields CASSQVSGNTEAFF.

The chain is built from TRBV28 and TRBJ2-3, with 12 bases matching TRBD2. The CDR3 is 14 amino acids. V trimming: 6 bases; J trimming: 4 bases; junction bases outside the gene matches: 2. Germline V gene data show CDR1 as MDHEN and CDR2 as SYDVKM. CDR3 protein: CASSRTSGADTQYF. The CDR3 DNA reads as TGTGCCAGCAGCAGGACTAGCGGGGCAGATACGCAGTATTTT.

The chain recombines TRBV6-5 with TRBJ2-1; a weak D match, TRBD1 (6 bases). Germline lookup yields CDR1 MNHEY and CDR2 SVGAGI. The CDR3 sequence is 14 residues long. With 7 bases removed from V and 4 bases from J, the gap between germline ends came to 14 bases. This chain's CDR3 is CASTPVTGYNEQFF. The CDR3 bases are TGTGCCAGCACCCCGGTGACAGGTTACAATGAGCAGTTCTTC.